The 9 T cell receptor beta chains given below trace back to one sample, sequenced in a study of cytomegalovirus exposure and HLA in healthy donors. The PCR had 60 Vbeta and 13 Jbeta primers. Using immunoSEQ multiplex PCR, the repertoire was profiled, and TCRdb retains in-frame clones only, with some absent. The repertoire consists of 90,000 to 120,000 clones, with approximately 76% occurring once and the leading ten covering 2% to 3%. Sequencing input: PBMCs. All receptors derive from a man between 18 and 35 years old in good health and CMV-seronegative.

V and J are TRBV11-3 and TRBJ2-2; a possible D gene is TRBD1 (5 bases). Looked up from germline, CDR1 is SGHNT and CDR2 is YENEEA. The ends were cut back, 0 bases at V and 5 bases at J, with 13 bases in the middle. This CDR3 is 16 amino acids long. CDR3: CASSLDARARTGELFF. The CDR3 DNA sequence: TGTGCCAGCAGCTTAGATGCCAGGGCCCGAACCGGGGAGCTGTTTTTT. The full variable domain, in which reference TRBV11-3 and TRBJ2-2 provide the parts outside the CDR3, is EAGVVQSPRYKIIEKKQPVAFWCNPISGHNTLYWYLQNLGQGPELLIRYENEEAVDDSQLPKDRFSAERLKGVDSTLKIQPAELGDSAVYLCASSLDARARTGELFFGEGSRLTVL.

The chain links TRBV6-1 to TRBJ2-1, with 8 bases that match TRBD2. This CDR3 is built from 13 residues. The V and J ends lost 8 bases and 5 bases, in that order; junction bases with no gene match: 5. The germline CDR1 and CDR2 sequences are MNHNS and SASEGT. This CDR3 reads CASLSGGHNEQFF. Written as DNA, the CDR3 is TGTGCCAGCCTATCGGGGGGGCACAATGAGCAGTTCTTC.

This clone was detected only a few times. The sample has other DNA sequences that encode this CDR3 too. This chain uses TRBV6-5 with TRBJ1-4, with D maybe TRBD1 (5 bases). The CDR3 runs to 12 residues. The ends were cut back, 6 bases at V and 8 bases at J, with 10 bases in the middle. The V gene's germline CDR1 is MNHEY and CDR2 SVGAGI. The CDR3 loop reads CASSQDREKLFF. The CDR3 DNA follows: TGTGCCAGCAGCCAAGACAGAGAAAAACTGTTTTTT.

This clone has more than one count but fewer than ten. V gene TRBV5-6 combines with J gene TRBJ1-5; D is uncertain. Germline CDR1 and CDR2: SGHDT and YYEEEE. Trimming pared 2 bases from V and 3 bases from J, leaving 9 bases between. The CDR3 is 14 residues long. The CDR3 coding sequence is TGTGCCAGCAGCTTAGCTGCGGCCAATCAGCCCCAGCATTTT. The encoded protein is CASSLAAANQPQHF. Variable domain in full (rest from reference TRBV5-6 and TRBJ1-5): DAGVTQSPTHLIKTRGQQVTLRCSPKSGHDTVSWYQQALGQGPQFIFQYYEEEERQRGNFPDRFSGHQFPNYSSELNVNALLLGDSALYLCASSLAAANQPQHFGDGTRLSIL.

CDR3 coding DNA: TGCGCCAGCAGCCAAGATCCGGACAGCGGTTACGAGCAGTACTTC. Translating gives CASSQDPDSGYEQYF. The chain combines TRBV4-1 with TRBJ2-7, with D perhaps matching TRBD1 (6 bases). The CDR3 spans 15 residues. Germline V lookup: CDR1 MGHRA, CDR2 YSYEKL. The germline V and J ends were trimmed by 0 bases and 4 bases, with 13 bases remaining between them.

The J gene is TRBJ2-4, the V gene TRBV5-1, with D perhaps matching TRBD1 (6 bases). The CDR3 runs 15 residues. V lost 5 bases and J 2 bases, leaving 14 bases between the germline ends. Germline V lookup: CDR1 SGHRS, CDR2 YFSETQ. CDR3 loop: CASSPVTGTKNIQYF. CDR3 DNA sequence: TGCGCCAGCAGTCCAGTCACAGGGACCAAAAACATTCAGTACTTC.

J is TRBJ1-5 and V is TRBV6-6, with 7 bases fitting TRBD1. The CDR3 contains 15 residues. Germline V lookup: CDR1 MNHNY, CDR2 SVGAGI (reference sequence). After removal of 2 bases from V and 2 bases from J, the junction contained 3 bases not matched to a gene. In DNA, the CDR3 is TGTGCCAGCAGTTACCCAGGGGGAGGCAATCAGCCCCAGCATTTT. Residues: CASSYPGGGNQPQHF.

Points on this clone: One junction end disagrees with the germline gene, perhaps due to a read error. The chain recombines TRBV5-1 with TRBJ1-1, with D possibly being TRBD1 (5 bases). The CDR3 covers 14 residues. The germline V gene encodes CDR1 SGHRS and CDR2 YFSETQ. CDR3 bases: TGCGCCGGCAGCCGGGGGACCTTGAACACTGAAGCTTTCTTT. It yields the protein CAGSRGTLNTEAFF.

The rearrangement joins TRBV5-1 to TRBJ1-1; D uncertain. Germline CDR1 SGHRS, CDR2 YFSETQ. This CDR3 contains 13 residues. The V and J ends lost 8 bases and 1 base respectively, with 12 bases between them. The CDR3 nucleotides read TGCGCCAGAACCCGGGGAGCGAACACTGAAGCTTTCTTT. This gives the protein CARTRGANTEAFF.